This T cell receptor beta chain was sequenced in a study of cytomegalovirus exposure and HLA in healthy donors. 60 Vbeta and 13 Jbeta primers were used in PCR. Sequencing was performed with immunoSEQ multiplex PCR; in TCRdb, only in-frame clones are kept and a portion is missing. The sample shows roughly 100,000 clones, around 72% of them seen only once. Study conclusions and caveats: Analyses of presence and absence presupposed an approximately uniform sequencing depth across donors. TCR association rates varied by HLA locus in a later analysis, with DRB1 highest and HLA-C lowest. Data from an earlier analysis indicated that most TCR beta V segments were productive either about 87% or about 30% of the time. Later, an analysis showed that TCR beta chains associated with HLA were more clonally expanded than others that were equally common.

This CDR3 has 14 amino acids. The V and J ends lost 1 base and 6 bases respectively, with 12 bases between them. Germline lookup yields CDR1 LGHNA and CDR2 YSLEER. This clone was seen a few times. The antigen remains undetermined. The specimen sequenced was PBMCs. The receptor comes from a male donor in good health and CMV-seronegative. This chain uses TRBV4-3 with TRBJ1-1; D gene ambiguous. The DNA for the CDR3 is TGCGCCAGCAGCCAAGGAATCGAGTCCTCTGAAGCTTTCTTT. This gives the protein CASSQGIESSEAFF.